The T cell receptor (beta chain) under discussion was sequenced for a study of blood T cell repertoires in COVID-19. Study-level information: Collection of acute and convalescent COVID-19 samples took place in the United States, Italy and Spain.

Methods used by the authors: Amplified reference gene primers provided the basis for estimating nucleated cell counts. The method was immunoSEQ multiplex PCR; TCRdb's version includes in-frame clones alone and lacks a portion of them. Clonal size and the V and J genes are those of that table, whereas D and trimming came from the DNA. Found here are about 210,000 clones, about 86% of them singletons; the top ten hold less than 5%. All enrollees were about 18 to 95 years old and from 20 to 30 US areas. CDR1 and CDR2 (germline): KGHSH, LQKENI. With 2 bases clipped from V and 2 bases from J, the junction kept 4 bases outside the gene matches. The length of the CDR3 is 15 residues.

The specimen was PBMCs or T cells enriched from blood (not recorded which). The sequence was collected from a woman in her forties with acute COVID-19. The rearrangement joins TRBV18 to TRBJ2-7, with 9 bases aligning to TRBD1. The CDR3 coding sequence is TGTGCCAGCTCACCAGGACAGGGGATCGCCTACGAGCAGTACTTC. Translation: CASSPGQGIAYEQYF.